These 9 T cell receptor beta chains originate from one sample sequenced in a study of neurological immune-mediated disorders (dated by TCRdb to between 2017 and 2020). The library was built by means of 5' RACE. Sequenced using an Illumina HiSeq 2500. Using fastp at Q25 and MiXCR, TCRdb reprocessed the public reads and kept productive beta chains. Each entry is one CDR3 protein sequence, shown with its most common DNA and genes. This sample has 55,000 to 75,000 distinct CDR3 sequences in its table, and 2% to 2.5% of those were observed once. The top ten clonotypes cover about 3% of the sample. The sample consisted of PBMCs. The receptors originated from a man over 45 with multiple sclerosis.

Many counts were recorded for this clonotype. J is TRBJ1-2 and V is TRBV4-3; D gene ambiguous. V dropped 0 bases and J dropped 5 bases, with 16 bases sitting between them. This CDR3 spans 16 amino acids. CDR1 and CDR2 (germline): LGHNA, YSLEER. The CDR3 protein is CASSQDRGFSMYGYTF. For the CDR3, the DNA is TGCGCCAGCAGCCAAGATCGCGGCTTCTCGATGTATGGCTACACCTTC.

At least ten counts were recorded for this clonotype. The chain is built from TRBV27 and TRBJ2-3; D may be TRBD1 (6 bases). V lost 3 bases and J 4 bases, leaving 14 bases between the germline ends. From germline, CDR1 is MNHEY and CDR2 SMNVEV (reference sequence). This CDR3 has 15 amino acids. For the CDR3, the DNA is TGTGCCAGCAGTTTTGGACAGCAGTTTGCAGATACGCAGTATTTT. It is translated as CASSFGQQFADTQYF.

This clonotype has ten or more counts. This chain joins TRBV5-5 and TRBJ2-1; possible D gene TRBD1, 5 bases. Trimming shortened V by 0 bases and J by 4 bases, and 8 bases separated the two germline ends. CDR3 length equals 14 residues. Germline V gene data show CDR1 as SGHKS and CDR2 as YYEKEE (reference sequence). The CDR3, as DNA: TGTGCCAGCAGCTTGGAGGGGCCTTACAATGAGCAGTTCTTC. Residues: CASSLEGPYNEQFF. Filled out from reference TRBV5-5 and TRBJ2-1, the complete variable domain reads DAGVTQSPTHLIKTRGQQVTLRCSPISGHKSVSWYQQVLGQGPQFIFQYYEKEERGRGNFPDRFSARQFPNYSSELNVNALLLGDSALYLCASSLEGPYNEQFFGPGTRLTVL.

Ten or more counts support this clonotype. This chain uses TRBV7-6 with TRBJ2-1, with 8 bases identical to TRBD1. The V gene end was trimmed by 5 bases and the J gene end by 10 bases; junction bases not matched to a gene: 7. The CDR3 loop spans 13 amino acids. Germline lookup yields CDR1 SGHVS and CDR2 FNYEAQ. In nucleotides, the CDR3 is TGTGCCAGCAGCGTGACAGGGGTACGCGAGCAGTTCTTC. It specifies CASSVTGVREQFF.

This clonotype was counted ten times or more. V gene TRBV29-1 combines with J gene TRBJ1-2, with 8 bases lining up with TRBD1. Trimming at V came to 5 bases and at J to 2 bases, leaving 7 bases not matched to a gene. Germline V gene data show CDR1 as SQVTM and CDR2 as ANQGSEA. CDR3 size: 14 residues. The CDR3 DNA is TGCAGCGTTAGCGGACAGGGATCCAACTATGGCTACACCTTC. This codes for CSVSGQGSNYGYTF.

Ten or more counts support this clonotype. This chain connects TRBV6-5 to TRBJ2-5; possible D gene TRBD2, 6 bases. CDR1 and CDR2 from the germline V gene are MNHEY and SVGAGI. V lost 1 base and J lost 5, with 8 bases in between. There are 13 residues in the CDR3. CDR3 nucleotide sequence: TGTGCCAGCAGTTACTGGGGGGATGAGACCCAGTACTTC. Residues: CASSYWGDETQYF.

This clonotype was found many times. The rearrangement joins TRBV5-1 to TRBJ1-1; the D is unclear. Germline V lookup: CDR1 SGHRS, CDR2 YFSETQ. Deletions cut 5 bases from V and 1 base from J, with 9 bases between. There are 13 residues in the CDR3. The CDR3 is CASRLAQNTEAFF. CDR3 bases: TGCGCCAGCAGGTTAGCACAGAACACTGAAGCTTTCTTT. The entire variable domain, with the rest obtained from reference TRBV5-1 and TRBJ1-1, is as follows: KAGVTQTPRYLIKTRGQQVTLSCSPISGHRSVSWYQQTPGQGLQFLFEYFSETQRNKGNFPGRFSGRQFSNSRSEMNVSTLELGDSALYLCASRLAQNTEAFFGQGTRLTVV.

The table lists this clonotype with many counts. One end of the junction fails to match germline, which may point to a read error. The chain combines TRBV20-1 with TRBJ2-7; 12 bases agree with TRBD1. CDR1 DFQATT and CDR2 SNEGSKA come from the germline V gene (reference sequence). The CDR3 has 13 residues. As DNA, the CDR3 is TGCAGTGTTGCCCTTCCGGGACAGGGGGCGAACTGCTTC. Protein product: CSVALPGQGANCF.

The sample holds many counts of this clonotype. The genes are TRBV29-1 and TRBJ2-3, with 9 bases fitting TRBD2. The CDR3 sequence is 15 residues long. Losses at the gene ends were 4 bases for V and 0 bases for J; bases not matched to a gene: 5. CDR1 and CDR2 (germline): SQVTM, ANQGSEA. Here the CDR3 DNA reads TGCAGCGTTGTCCTAGCGGGATCTAGCACAGATACGCAGTATTTT. This sequence encodes CSVVLAGSSTDTQYF.